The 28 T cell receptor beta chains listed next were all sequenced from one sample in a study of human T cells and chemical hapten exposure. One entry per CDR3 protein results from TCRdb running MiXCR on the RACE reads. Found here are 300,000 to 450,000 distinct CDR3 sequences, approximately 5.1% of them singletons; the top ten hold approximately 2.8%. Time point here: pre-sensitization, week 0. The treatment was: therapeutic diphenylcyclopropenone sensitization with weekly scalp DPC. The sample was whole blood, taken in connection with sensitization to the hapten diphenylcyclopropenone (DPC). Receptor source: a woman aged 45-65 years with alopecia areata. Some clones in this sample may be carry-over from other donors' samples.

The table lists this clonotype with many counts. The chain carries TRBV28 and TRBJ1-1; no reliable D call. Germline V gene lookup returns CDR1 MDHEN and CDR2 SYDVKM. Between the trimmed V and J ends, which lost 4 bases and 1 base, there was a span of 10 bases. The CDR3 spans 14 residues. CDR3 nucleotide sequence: TGTGCCAGCAGTTCCACCTCGCGGAACACTGAAGCTTTCTTT. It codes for CASSSTSRNTEAFF.

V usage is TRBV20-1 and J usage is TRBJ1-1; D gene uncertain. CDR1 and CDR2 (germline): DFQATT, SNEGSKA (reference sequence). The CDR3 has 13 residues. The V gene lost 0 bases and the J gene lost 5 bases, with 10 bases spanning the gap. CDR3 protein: CSAREGGLTEAFF. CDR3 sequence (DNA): TGCAGTGCTAGAGAGGGAGGGTTGACTGAAGCTTTCTTT.

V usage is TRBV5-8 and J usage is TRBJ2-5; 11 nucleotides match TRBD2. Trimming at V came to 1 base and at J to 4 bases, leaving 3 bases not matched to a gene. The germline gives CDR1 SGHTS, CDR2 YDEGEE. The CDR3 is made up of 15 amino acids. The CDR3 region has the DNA TGTGCCAGCAGCTTGCTACTAGCGGGAGTAGAGACCCAGTACTTC. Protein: CASSLLLAGVETQYF. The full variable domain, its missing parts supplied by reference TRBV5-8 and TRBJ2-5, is EAGVTQSPTHLIKTRGQQATLRCSPISGHTSVYWYQQALGLGLQFLLWYDEGEERNRGNFPPRFSGRQFPNYSSELNVNALELEDSALYLCASSLLLAGVETQYFGPGTRLLVL.

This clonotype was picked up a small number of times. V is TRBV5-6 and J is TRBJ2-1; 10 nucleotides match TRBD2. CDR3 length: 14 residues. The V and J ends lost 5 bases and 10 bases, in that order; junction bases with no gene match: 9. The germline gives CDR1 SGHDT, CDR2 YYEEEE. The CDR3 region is CASRPISGGAEQFF. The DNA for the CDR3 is TGTGCCAGCAGACCCATCAGCGGGGGGGCGGAGCAGTTCTTC.

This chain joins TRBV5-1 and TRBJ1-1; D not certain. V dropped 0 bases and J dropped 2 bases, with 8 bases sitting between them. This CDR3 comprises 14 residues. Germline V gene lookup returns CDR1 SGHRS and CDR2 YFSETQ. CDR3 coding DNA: TGCGCCAGCAGCTTGGCACTCTCTAACACTGAAGCTTTCTTT. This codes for CASSLALSNTEAFF.

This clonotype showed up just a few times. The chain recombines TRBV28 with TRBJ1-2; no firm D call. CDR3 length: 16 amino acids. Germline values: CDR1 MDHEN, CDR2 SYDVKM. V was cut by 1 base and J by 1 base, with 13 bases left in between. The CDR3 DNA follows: TGTGCCAGCAGTTTATCGTTGCGACGTAGTAACTATGGCTACACCTTC. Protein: CASSLSLRRSNYGYTF.

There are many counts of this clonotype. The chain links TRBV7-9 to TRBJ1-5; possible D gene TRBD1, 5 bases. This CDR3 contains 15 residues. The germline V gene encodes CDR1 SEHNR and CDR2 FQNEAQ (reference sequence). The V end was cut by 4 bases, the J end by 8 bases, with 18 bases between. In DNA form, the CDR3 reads TGTGCCAGCAGCTCCAACCCCGGGGGGAGGGAGCCCCAGCATTTT. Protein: CASSSNPGGREPQHF.

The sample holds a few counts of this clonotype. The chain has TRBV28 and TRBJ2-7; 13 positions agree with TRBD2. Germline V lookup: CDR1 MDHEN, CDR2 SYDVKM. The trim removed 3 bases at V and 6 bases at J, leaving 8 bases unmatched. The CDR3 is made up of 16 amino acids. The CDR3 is CASSFGTSGISREQYF. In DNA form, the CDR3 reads TGTGCCAGCAGTTTCGGGACTAGCGGGATATCTCGCGAGCAGTACTTC.

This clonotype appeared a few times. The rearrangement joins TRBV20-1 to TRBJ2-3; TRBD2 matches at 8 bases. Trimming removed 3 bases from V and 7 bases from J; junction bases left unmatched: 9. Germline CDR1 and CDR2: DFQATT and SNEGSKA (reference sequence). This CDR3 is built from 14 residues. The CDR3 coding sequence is TGCAGTGCTAGGGAGGGTAGCGGGACGCATACGCAGTATTTT. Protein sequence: CSAREGSGTHTQYF.

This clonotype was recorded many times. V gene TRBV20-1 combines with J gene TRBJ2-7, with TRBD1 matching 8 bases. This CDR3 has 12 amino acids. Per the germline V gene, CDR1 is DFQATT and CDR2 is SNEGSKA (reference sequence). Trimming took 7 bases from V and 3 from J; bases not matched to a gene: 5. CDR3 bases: TGCAGTGTCCCGGGACAGGTCTACGAGCAGTACTTC. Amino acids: CSVPGQVYEQYF.

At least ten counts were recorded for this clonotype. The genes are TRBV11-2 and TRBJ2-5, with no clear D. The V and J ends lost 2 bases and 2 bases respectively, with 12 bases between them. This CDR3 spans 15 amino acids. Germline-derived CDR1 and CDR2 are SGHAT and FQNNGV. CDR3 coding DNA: TGTGCCAGCAGCTTATCGGCAGTGGCACAAGAGACCCAGTACTTC. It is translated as CASSLSAVAQETQYF.

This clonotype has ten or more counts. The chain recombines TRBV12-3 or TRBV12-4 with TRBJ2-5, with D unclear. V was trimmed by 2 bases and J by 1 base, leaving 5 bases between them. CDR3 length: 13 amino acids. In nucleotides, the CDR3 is TGTGCCAGCAGTTTAAAGGCCCAAGAGACCCAGTACTTC. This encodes CASSLKAQETQYF.

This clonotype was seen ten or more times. CDR3 sequence: CASSSILAASTDTQYF. As DNA, the CDR3 is TGTGCCAGCAGTTCCATACTAGCGGCTAGCACAGATACGCAGTATTTT. V is TRBV12-3 or TRBV12-4 and J is TRBJ2-3, with 8 bases identical to TRBD2. The CDR3 has 16 amino acids. V was clipped by 4 bases and J by 0 bases; unmatched bases: 6.

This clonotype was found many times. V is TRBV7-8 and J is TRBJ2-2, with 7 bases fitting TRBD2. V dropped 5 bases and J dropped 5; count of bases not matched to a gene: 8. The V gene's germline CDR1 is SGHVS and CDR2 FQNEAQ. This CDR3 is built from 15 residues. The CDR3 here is CASSEGLTSTGELFF. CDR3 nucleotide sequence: TGTGCCAGCAGCGAGGGACTAACGAGTACCGGGGAGCTGTTTTTT.

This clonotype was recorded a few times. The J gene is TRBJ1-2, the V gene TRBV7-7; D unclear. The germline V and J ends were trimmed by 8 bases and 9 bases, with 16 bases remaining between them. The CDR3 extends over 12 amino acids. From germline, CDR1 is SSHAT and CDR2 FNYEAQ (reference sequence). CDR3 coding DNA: TGTGCCAGCCAAAGGGCCTTTTATCGCTACACCTTC. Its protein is CASQRAFYRYTF.

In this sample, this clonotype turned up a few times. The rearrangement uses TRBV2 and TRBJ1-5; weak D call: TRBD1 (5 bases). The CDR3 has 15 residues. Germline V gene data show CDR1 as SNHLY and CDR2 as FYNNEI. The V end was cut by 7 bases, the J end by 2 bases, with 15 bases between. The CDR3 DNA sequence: TGTGCCAGCACCCTCCAGGGCTCGGGCAATCAGCCCCAGCATTTT. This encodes CASTLQGSGNQPQHF.

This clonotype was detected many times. The CDR3 protein is CASSAGGGRPTDTQYF. The CDR3 coding sequence is TGTGCCAGCAGCGCCGGGGGCGGGCGACCCACAGATACGCAGTATTTT. The chain uses TRBV7-2 and TRBJ2-3, with D possibly being TRBD1 or TRBD2 (6 bases each). Between the trimmed V and J ends, which lost 5 bases and 2 bases, there was a span of 17 bases. The CDR3 spans 16 residues. Germline V gene lookup returns CDR1 SGHTA and CDR2 FQGNSA.

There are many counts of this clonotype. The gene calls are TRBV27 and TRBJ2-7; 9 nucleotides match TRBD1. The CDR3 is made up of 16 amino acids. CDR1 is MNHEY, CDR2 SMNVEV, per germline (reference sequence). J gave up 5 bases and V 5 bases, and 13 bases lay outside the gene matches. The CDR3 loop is CASSRTPGQGEHEQYF. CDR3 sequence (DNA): TGTGCCAGCAGTAGGACTCCGGGACAGGGAGAACACGAGCAGTACTTC.

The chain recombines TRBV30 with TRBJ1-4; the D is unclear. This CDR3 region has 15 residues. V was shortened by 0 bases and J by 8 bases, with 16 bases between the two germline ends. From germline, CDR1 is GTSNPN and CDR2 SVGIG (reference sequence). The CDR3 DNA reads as TGTGCCTGGAGTGTACCCCTTCAAGGGCCCGAAAAACTGTTTTTT. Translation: CAWSVPLQGPEKLFF.

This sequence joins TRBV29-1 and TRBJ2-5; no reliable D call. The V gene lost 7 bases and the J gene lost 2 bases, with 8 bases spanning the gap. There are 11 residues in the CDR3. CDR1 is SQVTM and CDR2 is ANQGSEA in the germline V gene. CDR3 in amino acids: CSGRGQETQYF. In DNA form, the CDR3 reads TGCAGCGGGCGTGGGCAAGAGACCCAGTACTTC.

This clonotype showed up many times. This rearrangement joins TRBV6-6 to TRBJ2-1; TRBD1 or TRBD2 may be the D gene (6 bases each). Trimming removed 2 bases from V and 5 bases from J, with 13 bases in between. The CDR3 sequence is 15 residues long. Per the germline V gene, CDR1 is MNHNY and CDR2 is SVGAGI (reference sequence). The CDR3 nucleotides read TGTGCCAGCAGTTACAGTTCGGGGGCGCACAATGAGCAGTTCTTC. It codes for CASSYSSGAHNEQFF.

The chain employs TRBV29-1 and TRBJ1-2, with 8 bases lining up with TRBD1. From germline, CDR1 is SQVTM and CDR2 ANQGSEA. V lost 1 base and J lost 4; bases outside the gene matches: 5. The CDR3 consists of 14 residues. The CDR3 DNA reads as TGCAGCGTTGAAGGACAGGGGCGGTCCTATGGCTACACCTTC. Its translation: CSVEGQGRSYGYTF. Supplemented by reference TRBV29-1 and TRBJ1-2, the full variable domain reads SAVISQKPSRDICQRGTSLTIQCQVDSQVTMMFWYRQQPGQSLTLIATANQGSEATYESGFVIDKFPISRPNLTFSTLTVSNMSPEDSSIYLCSVEGQGRSYGYTFGSGTRLTVV.

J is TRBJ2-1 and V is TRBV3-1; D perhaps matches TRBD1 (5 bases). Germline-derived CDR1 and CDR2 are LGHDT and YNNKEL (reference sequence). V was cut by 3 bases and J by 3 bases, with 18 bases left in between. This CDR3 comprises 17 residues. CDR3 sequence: CASSQTEAQGNYNEQFF. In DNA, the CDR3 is TGTGCCAGCAGCCAGACAGAGGCGCAAGGGAACTACAATGAGCAGTTCTTC.

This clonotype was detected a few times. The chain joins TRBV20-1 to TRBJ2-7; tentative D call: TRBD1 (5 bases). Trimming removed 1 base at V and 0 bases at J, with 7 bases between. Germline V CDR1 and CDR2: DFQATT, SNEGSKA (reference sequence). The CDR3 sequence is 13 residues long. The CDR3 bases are TGCAGTGCTAGAGGACAGTTCTCCTACGAGCAGTACTTC. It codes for CSARGQFSYEQYF.

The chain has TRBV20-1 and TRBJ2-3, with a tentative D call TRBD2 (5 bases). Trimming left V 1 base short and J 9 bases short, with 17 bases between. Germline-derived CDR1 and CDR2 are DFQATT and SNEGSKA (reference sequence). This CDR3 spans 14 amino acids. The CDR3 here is CSARGETMHLTQYF. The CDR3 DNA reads TGCAGTGCTAGAGGGGAGACTATGCATTTGACGCAGTATTTT.

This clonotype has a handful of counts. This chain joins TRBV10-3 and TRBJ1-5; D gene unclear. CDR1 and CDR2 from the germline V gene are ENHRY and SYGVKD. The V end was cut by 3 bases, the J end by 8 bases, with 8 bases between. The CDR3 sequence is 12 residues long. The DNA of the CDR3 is TGTGCCATCAGTGAAGGTGGAGAGCCCCAGCATTTT. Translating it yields CAISEGGEPQHF.

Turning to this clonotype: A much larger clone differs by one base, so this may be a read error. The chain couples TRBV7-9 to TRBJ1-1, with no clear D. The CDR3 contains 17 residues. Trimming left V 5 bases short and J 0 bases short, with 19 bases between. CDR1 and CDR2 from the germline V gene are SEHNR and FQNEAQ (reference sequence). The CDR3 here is CASSPLGGYEMNTEAFF. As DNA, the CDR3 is TGTGCCAGCAGCCCTCTCGGAGGGTATGAAATGAACACTGAAGCTTTCTTT.

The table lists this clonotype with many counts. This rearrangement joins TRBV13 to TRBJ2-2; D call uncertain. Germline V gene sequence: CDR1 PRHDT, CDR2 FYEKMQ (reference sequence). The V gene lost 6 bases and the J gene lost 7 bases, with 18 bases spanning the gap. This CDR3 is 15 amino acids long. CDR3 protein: CASRTGSSAGGELFF. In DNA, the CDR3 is TGTGCCAGCAGAACCGGGTCTTCGGCAGGCGGGGAGCTGTTTTTT.